This T cell receptor (beta chain) emerged from a study of shared clonotypes between healthy human individuals. The study, taken as a whole, reports: Non-shared clonotypes had lower generation probabilities than those shared by all four donors.

CDR1 and CDR2 (germline): LNHDA, SQIVND (reference sequence). V lost 6 bases to trimming and J lost 1 base, with 9 bases between them. This CDR3 region has 13 residues. The protocol was immunoSEQ multiplex PCR, while the TCRdb copy is restricted to in-frame clones and leaves out a portion. The table includes fewer than 850,000 clones, roughly 87% detected once. Worth noting for this clone: The antigen remains unidentified.

The clonotype comes from a man aged 18 to 35 in good health. Some clones in this sample may be carry-over from other donors' samples. Material: memory CD8+ T cells from PBMCs. The subset: CD45RO+ cells pooled with CCR7-negative TemRA cells. The rearrangement joins TRBV19 to TRBJ1-1; D is unresolved. For the CDR3, the DNA is TGTGCCAGTAGGGGTCCGGCGAACACTGAAGCTTTCTTT. It specifies CASRGPANTEAFF.